A single T cell receptor beta chain is shown here with its context. Germline CDR1 is SGHRS and CDR2 is YFSETQ. The CDR3 consists of 14 residues. V was cut by 0 bases and J by 9 bases, with 10 bases left in between. The data were taken from a study of blood T cells in healthy people across ages. With a J-beta primer mix and a sample-barcoded 5' primer, a second PCR ran roughly 6 to 12 cycles. TCRdb recomputed calls from the 5' RACE reads with MiXCR, one row per CDR3 protein. The sample yields about 770,000 distinct CDR3 sequences, around two fifths seen once. Material: blood. The origin of this receptor is a man aged 55 to 70 in good health. The chain couples TRBV5-1 to TRBJ1-6; D perhaps matches TRBD1 (5 bases). The DNA of the CDR3 is TGCGCCAGCAGCTTGGATGGGGGGAGTTCACCCCTCCACTTT. This sequence encodes CASSLDGGSSPLHF.